The clone carrying this T cell receptor (beta chain) was seen ten or more times. The target antigen is unknown. In TCRdb, the 5' RACE reads were re-called with MiXCR into one record per CDR3 protein. The sample holds around 300,000 distinct CDR3 sequences; over 4% are singletons and the top ten take under 30%. This sample is drawn from a study of T cells after yellow fever vaccination. Trimming cost V 1 base and J 5 bases; bases outside gene matches: 6. This CDR3 comprises 16 residues. CDR1 is SGHRS, CDR2 YFSETQ, per germline. General study findings and limits: Most primary-vaccination clones recurred post-booster (roughly 96% CD4, around 86% CD8). Contamination of FACS-sorted repertoires by abundant clonotypes from the bulk population could occur.

This clonotype originated in a man younger than 35 who received the YFV17D yellow fever vaccine. The chain uses TRBV5-1 and TRBJ2-1; 10 nucleotides match TRBD2. This specimen was PBMCs, taken 5 days after the yellow fever booster vaccination. CDR3 DNA sequence: TGCGCCAGCAGCTTGACTAGCGGGGAGGGGGACAATGAGCAGTTCTTC. Translation gives CASSLTSGEGDNEQFF.